The 3 T cell receptor beta chains given below trace back to one sample, sequenced in a study of T cell responses to AZD1222 COVID-19 vaccine. Sequencing was performed with immunoSEQ multiplex PCR; in TCRdb, only in-frame clones are kept and a portion is missing. The sample consists of approximately 180,000 clones, around 90% of them appearing once. The input for sequencing was peripheral blood, taken 28 days after the second dose of the MenACWY control vaccine. Every receptor here comes from an adult who received the MenACWY meningococcal vaccine as a control.

The CDR3 is CASSSTELYEQYF. DNA for the CDR3: TGTGCCAGCAGTTCTACAGAGCTCTACGAGCAGTACTTC. This chain connects TRBV28 to TRBJ2-7; D gene ambiguous. The germline V gene encodes CDR1 MDHEN and CDR2 SYDVKM. V was cut by 4 bases and J by 3 bases, with 10 bases left in between. The CDR3 is 13 amino acids.

This sequence joins TRBV6-5 and TRBJ2-7; D perhaps matches TRBD2 (5 bases). CDR3 length equals 13 residues. Germline V gene sequence: CDR1 MNHEY, CDR2 SVGAGI. V gave up 4 bases and J gave up 3 bases, with 10 bases separating them. The CDR3 protein is CASSSRGDYEQYF. The CDR3 bases are TGTGCCAGCAGTTCCCGGGGTGACTACGAGCAGTACTTC.

This clone has only one observation. The chain is built from TRBV5-8 and TRBJ2-5; no clear D. Per the germline V gene, CDR1 is SGHTS and CDR2 is YDEGEE. CDR3 length: 17 amino acids. V gave up 5 bases and J gave up 6 bases, with 26 bases separating them. The CDR3 sequence is CASSLGQARSPYKTQYF. The CDR3 DNA is TGTGCCAGCAGTCTTGGGCAAGCGCGCTCCCCTTATAAGACCCAGTACTTC.